This T cell receptor (beta chain) was identified during a study of T cell responses to AZD1222 COVID-19 vaccine. The wider study: Second-dose groups at about 4 or about 12 weeks were pooled.

As to this clone: Its antigen is as yet unknown.

This CDR3 contains 15 residues. CDR1 is SNHLY and CDR2 is FYNNEI in the germline V gene. Trimming pared 6 bases from V and 5 bases from J, leaving 16 bases between. TCRdb's table, derived via immunoSEQ multiplex PCR, lists solely in-frame clones and lacks some. The table records about 110,000 clones, nearly 90% of them present only once. General study points: The study identified only 6 or 7 AZD1222 recipients as seropositive at baseline. Donors, mostly white British, included more females; clonal diversity was possibly underestimated.

This sequence was found in an adult in good health. The V and J genes are TRBV2 and TRBJ1-4, with a possible D match to TRBD1 (5 bases). Here the sequenced sample was peripheral blood, taken on day 0 of AZD1222 vaccination. CDR3 in amino acids: CASRAQGTLNEKLFF. CDR3 in DNA: TGTGCCAGCAGGGCCCAAGGGACCCTGAATGAAAAACTGTTTTTT.